The 17 T cell receptor beta chains below all came from one sample that was sequenced in a study of blood T cell repertoires in COVID-19. Sequencing used immunoSEQ multiplex PCR; TCRdb keeps in-frame clones, though not all of them. The table has 100,000 to 150,000 clones, around 87% seen once. The sample consisted of peripheral blood. These receptors originate from a woman aged 55-69 years with acute or convalescent COVID-19.

The V gene is TRBV6-5, the J gene TRBJ2-7, with 7 nucleotides matching TRBD2. The CDR3 runs 14 residues. Germline CDR1 MNHEY, CDR2 SVGAGI. V shed 6 bases, J shed 4 bases, and the junction held 9 bases outside the gene matches. The CDR3 region is CASRDALAAYEQYF. CDR3 DNA sequence: TGTGCCAGCAGGGACGCCCTAGCGGCGTACGAGCAGTACTTC.

This chain links TRBV19 with TRBJ1-1; D possibly corresponds to TRBD1 (6 bases). Per the germline V gene, CDR1 is LNHDA and CDR2 is SQIVND (reference sequence). Trimming stripped 5 bases from V and 5 bases from J, with 12 bases between. This CDR3 has 13 amino acids. The CDR3: CASSDTGKTEAFF. The CDR3 DNA is TGTGCCAGTAGTGATACAGGGAAAACTGAAGCTTTCTTT. The variable domain in full, with the rest retrieved from reference TRBV19 and TRBJ1-1, is DGGITQSPKYLFRKEGQNVTLSCEQNLNHDAMYWYRQDPGQGLRLIYYSQIVNDFQKGDIAEGYSVSREKKESFPLTVTSAQKNPTAFYLCASSDTGKTEAFFGQGTRLTVV.

The chain couples TRBV4-1 to TRBJ2-5, with TRBD1 identical over 7 bases. This CDR3 contains 16 residues. The V gene end was trimmed by 4 bases and the J gene end by 4 bases; junction bases not matched to a gene: 12. Per germline, CDR1 MGHRA and CDR2 YSYEKL. The CDR3 DNA follows: TGCGCCAGCAGCCTCGCTCCGACAGGGAGAGCAGAGACCCAGTACTTC. This encodes CASSLAPTGRAETQYF.

This sequence joins TRBV30 and TRBJ2-2; no reliable D call. Trimming cost V 4 bases and J 2 bases, with 8 bases left between them. CDR1 and CDR2 (germline): GTSNPN, SVGIG (reference sequence). This CDR3 spans 13 amino acids. In DNA form, the CDR3 reads TGTGCCTGGAAGGCGACAAACACCGGGGAGCTGTTTTTT. Protein product: CAWKATNTGELFF.

The chain links TRBV4-2 to TRBJ2-1; 8 bases fit TRBD2. J was trimmed by 5 bases and V by 5 bases; bases with no gene match: 11. This CDR3 has 16 residues. Germline V gene sequence: CDR1 LGHNA, CDR2 YNFKEQ. The CDR3 sequence: CASSSLAGTAHNEQFF. For the CDR3, the DNA is TGTGCCAGCAGCTCCTTAGCGGGAACAGCTCACAATGAGCAGTTCTTC.

This clone appeared a single time. The V and J genes are TRBV9 and TRBJ1-2; D perhaps matches TRBD1 (6 bases). This CDR3 is 12 amino acids long. V was shortened by 5 bases and J by 10 bases, with 15 bases between the two germline ends. Germline lookup yields CDR1 SGDLS and CDR2 YYNGEE. This CDR3 reads CASSPSTGNYTF. The CDR3 DNA reads TGTGCCAGCAGTCCATCTACAGGGAACTACACCTTC.

This clone was detected a few times. The chain couples TRBV28 to TRBJ2-2; TRBD2 might be the D (5 bases). From germline, CDR1 is MDHEN and CDR2 SYDVKM. The ends were cut back, 6 bases at V and 1 base at J, with 12 bases in the middle. CDR3 length: 15 residues. The CDR3 spells CASSPSGLNTGELFF. The DNA of the CDR3 is TGTGCCAGCAGCCCAAGCGGACTGAACACCGGGGAGCTGTTTTTT.

The chain is built from TRBV28 and TRBJ1-5, with D uncertain. Germline CDR1 is MDHEN and CDR2 is SYDVKM. This CDR3 is 15 amino acids long. The V end was cut by 2 bases, the J end by 1 base, with 9 bases between. CDR3 loop: CASSLTRSSNQPQHF. CDR3 coding DNA: TGTGCCAGCAGTTTAACGCGGTCCAGCAATCAGCCCCAGCATTTT. The full variable domain, with the rest looked up from reference TRBV28 and TRBJ1-5, is DVKVTQSSRYLVKRTGEKVFLECVQDMDHENMFWYRQDPGLGLRLIYFSYDVKMKEKGDIPEGYSVSREKKERFSLILESASTNQTSMYLCASSLTRSSNQPQHFGDGTRLSIL.

The V gene is TRBV5-1, the J gene TRBJ1-2; 8 nucleotides agree with TRBD1. The ends lost 2 bases at V and 8 bases at J; junction bases unmatched: 8. CDR1 and CDR2 from the germline V gene are SGHRS and YFSETQ. The CDR3 runs 14 residues. The CDR3 reads CASSLGDPGGGYTF. CDR3 coding DNA: TGCGCCAGCAGCTTAGGGGACCCAGGGGGCGGCTACACCTTC.

This rearrangement joins TRBV5-4 to TRBJ2-3, with 14 bases fitting TRBD2. Germline CDR1 and CDR2: SGHNT and YYREEE (reference sequence). Germline trimming cut 0 bases from V and 6 bases from J; bases unmatched to any gene: 6. The CDR3 sequence is 17 residues long. This CDR3 reads CASSLGGLAGGIDTQYF. For the CDR3, the DNA is TGTGCCAGCAGCTTGGGAGGACTAGCGGGAGGTATCGATACGCAGTATTTT.

The chain couples TRBV6-5 to TRBJ1-1; 9 bases are a match to TRBD1. Germline V CDR1 and CDR2: MNHEY, SVGAGI. Losses at the gene ends were 4 bases for V and 4 bases for J; bases not matched to a gene: 10. The CDR3 runs 16 residues. The CDR3 nucleotides read TGTGCCAGCAGTTTTCAACCTAGACAGGGGGTCACTGAAGCTTTCTTT. As protein: CASSFQPRQGVTEAFF.

The chain has TRBV29-1 and TRBJ2-5; 9 bases are shared with TRBD2. This CDR3 comprises 13 residues. Unmatched junction bases numbered 4, after V lost 4 bases and J lost 4 bases. CDR1 is SQVTM, CDR2 ANQGSEA, per germline. The CDR3 loop is CSVGAAGGETQYF. The DNA of the CDR3 is TGCAGCGTTGGGGCAGCGGGAGGAGAGACCCAGTACTTC.

In its sample, this clone was seen a few times. This chain joins TRBV5-1 and TRBJ1-1; no clear D. V shed 2 bases and J shed 4 bases, with 18 bases lying between them. The germline gives CDR1 SGHRS, CDR2 YFSETQ. This CDR3 has 16 amino acids. The CDR3 DNA reads as TGCGCCAGCAGCTTTGAAGGCCCAGGATTCACCACTGAAGCTTTCTTT. Translating it yields CASSFEGPGFTTEAFF.

The rearrangement links TRBV6-1 to TRBJ1-1; 7 bases map to TRBD1. This CDR3 is 14 amino acids long. The V and J ends lost 1 base and 5 bases, in that order; junction bases with no gene match: 4. CDR1 MNHNS and CDR2 SASEGT come from the germline V gene. For the CDR3, the DNA is TGTGCCAGCAGTGAAGACAGGGGAGATACTGAAGCTTTCTTT. Protein sequence: CASSEDRGDTEAFF.

This chain joins TRBV7-3 and TRBJ2-1, with a weak D call TRBD2 (6 bases). CDR3 length: 13 residues. V lost 4 bases to trimming and J lost 4 bases, with 8 bases between them. Germline-derived CDR1 and CDR2 are SGHTA and FQGTGA. In nucleotides, the CDR3 is TGTGCCAGCAGCTCCGGGACTTACAATGAGCAGTTCTTC. Translation gives CASSSGTYNEQFF. The full variable domain, in which reference TRBV7-3 and TRBJ2-1 provide the parts outside the CDR3, is GAGVSQTPSNKVTEKGKYVELRCDPISGHTALYWYRQSLGQGPEFLIYFQGTGAADDSGLPNDRFFAVRPEGSVSTLKIQRTERGDSAVYLCASSSGTYNEQFFGPGTRLTVL.

The chain is built from TRBV28 and TRBJ1-1, with D possibly being TRBD1 (6 bases). The germline V and J ends were trimmed by 3 bases and 5 bases, with 16 bases remaining between them. The germline CDR1 and CDR2 sequences are MDHEN and SYDVKM. The CDR3 is made up of 15 amino acids. The CDR3 nucleotides are TGTGCCAGCAGTTTGAGGGGGACGTCGAAAACTGAAGCTTTCTTT. Its protein product is CASSLRGTSKTEAFF.

The rearrangement uses TRBV5-1 and TRBJ2-1, with 9 bases fitting TRBD2. Germline assignment: CDR1 SGHRS and CDR2 YFSETQ. Trimming took 4 bases from V and 5 from J; bases not matched to a gene: 7. This CDR3 region has 15 residues. As DNA, the CDR3 is TGCGCCAGCAGCACCGTCCTAGCGGGAAACAATGAGCAGTTCTTC. It specifies CASSTVLAGNNEQFF.